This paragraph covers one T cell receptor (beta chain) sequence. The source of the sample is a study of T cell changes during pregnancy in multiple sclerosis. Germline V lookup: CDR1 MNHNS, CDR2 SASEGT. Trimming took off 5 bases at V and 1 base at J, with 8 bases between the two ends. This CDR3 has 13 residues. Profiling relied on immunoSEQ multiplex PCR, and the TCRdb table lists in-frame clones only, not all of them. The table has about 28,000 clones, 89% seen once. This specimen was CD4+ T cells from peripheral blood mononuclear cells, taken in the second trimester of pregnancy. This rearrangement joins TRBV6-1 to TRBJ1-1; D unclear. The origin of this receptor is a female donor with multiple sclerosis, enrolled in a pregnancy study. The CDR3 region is CASSIEQNTEAFF. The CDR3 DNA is TGTGCCAGCAGTATCGAACAGAACACTGAAGCTTTCTTT.